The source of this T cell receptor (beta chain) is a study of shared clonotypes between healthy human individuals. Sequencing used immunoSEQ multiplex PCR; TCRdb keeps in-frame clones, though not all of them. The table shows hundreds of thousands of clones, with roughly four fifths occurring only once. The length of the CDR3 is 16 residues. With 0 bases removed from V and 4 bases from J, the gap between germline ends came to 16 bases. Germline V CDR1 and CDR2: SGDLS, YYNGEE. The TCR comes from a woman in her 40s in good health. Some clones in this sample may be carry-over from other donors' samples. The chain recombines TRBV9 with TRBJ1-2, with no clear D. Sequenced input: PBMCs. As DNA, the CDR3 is TGTGCCAGCAGCGTAGGAGGTTGGAACCAACTCTATGGCTACACCTTC. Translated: CASSVGGWNQLYGYTF.